The 10 T cell receptor beta chains below come from one sample, sequenced in a study of regulatory T cells in long-lasting Graves disease. Time point meaning: newly diagnosed GD, antithyroid drugs for less than 3 months. With RNA extracted from PBMCs as input, the TCR library was made. Both iRepertoire HTBI primers and Arm-PCR of CDR3 regions were used to build the TCR beta libraries. TCRdb ran MiXCR on the multiplex PCR reads and lists one entry per CDR3 protein. The sample lists hundreds of thousands of distinct CDR3 sequences, roughly 14% occurring once. These same records also appear under a second study, on T cells in Graves' hyperthyroidism and ophthalmopathy.

Sequenced here: peripheral blood mononuclear cells (PBMCs), sampled at new diagnosis, from a patient treated with antithyroid drugs. These receptors were obtained from a man under 40 with Graves disease.

The chain recombines TRBV4-2 with TRBJ2-1; 8 nucleotides align to TRBD2. Germline CDR1 LGHNA, CDR2 YNFKEQ. J gave up 9 bases and V 8 bases, and 12 bases lay outside the gene matches. CDR3 size: 14 residues. The CDR3 loop reads CASRRTGGLSEQFF. In nucleotides, the CDR3 is TGTGCCAGCCGCCGGACGGGAGGGCTTAGTGAGCAGTTCTTC.

The chain couples TRBV5-1 to TRBJ2-3; TRBD1 matches at 8 bases. CDR1 SGHRS and CDR2 YFSETQ come from the germline V gene. The CDR3 has 15 amino acids. Trimming at V came to 5 bases and at J to 0 bases, leaving 5 bases not matched to a gene. The DNA for the CDR3 is TGCGCCAGCAGGTCCCGGGACAGGAGCACAGATACGCAGTATTTT. It codes for CASRSRDRSTDTQYF. The full variable domain, completed using reference TRBV5-1 and TRBJ2-3, is KAGVTQTPRYLIKTRGQQVTLSCSPISGHRSVSWYQQTPGQGLQFLFEYFSETQRNKGNFPGRFSGRQFSNSRSEMNVSTLELGDSALYLCASRSRDRSTDTQYFGPGTRLTVL.

Comment on this clonotype: It may be a read error: a sequence one base away is much more abundant. The CDR3 carries no conserved terminal phenylalanine or tryptophan, so it likely arises from a read error. The genes are TRBV29-1 and TRBJ2-5; no reliable D call. Germline CDR1 is SQVTM and CDR2 is ANQGSEA. The CDR3 contains 12 residues. V was cut by 4 bases and J by 5 bases, with 11 bases left in between. The CDR3 bases are TGCAGCGTTGTGACGGGTGGGGAGACCCAGTACTTA. Protein product: CSVVTGGETQYL.

This clonotype was seen repeatedly, ten times or more. The chain has TRBV12-3 or TRBV12-4 and TRBJ2-7, with 10 nucleotides matching TRBD2. This CDR3 region has 14 residues. The V segment lost 2 bases and the J segment 9 bases; nucleotides outside the gene matches: 7. For the CDR3, the DNA is TGTGCCAGCAGTTTATCAGCGGGAGGGCTGGGGCAGTACTTC. It is translated as CASSLSAGGLGQYF.

This clonotype was observed a few times. Relative to the germline gene, one junction end is altered; a read error may explain this. The chain recombines TRBV7-9 with TRBJ1-2; D unclear. This CDR3 comprises 16 residues. Looked up from germline, CDR1 is SEHNR and CDR2 is FQNEAQ (reference sequence). The CDR3 DNA reads TGTGCCAGCAGCTCCTTAGAAGTCCGAGCTAACTGTGGCTACACCTTC. This codes for CASSSLEVRANCGYTF.

As to this clonotype: A much larger clone lies a single base off, so this may be a read error. The V call is TRBV27, the J call TRBJ2-3; D is possibly TRBD1 (5 bases). This CDR3 contains 14 residues. The germline gives CDR1 MNHEY, CDR2 SMNVEV (reference sequence). This chain's CDR3 is CASSLRPATDTKYF. CDR3 bases: TGTGCCAGCAGTTTACGGCCAGCGACAGATACGAAGTATTTT.

This sequence joins TRBV28 and TRBJ1-1; 11 nucleotides align to TRBD1. CDR3 length equals 15 residues. CDR1 and CDR2 (germline): MDHEN, SYDVKM. With 8 bases clipped from V and 3 bases from J, the junction kept 8 bases outside the gene matches. In nucleotides, the CDR3 is TGTGCCAGCCGGACAGGGGGCTGGAGAGACACTGAAGCTTTCTTT. Its translation is CASRTGGWRDTEAFF.

The rearrangement joins TRBV13 to TRBJ2-5, with a weak D call TRBD2 (5 bases). CDR3 length equals 15 residues. V lost 5 bases and J 5 bases, leaving 18 bases between the germline ends. Germline V CDR1 and CDR2: PRHDT, FYEKMQ (reference sequence). This CDR3 is CASSTASGRRETQYF. Written as DNA, the CDR3 is TGTGCCAGCAGCACCGCGAGCGGCCGACGGGAGACCCAGTACTTC.

This clonotype was observed a handful of times. This chain uses TRBV20-1 with TRBJ1-1; no clear D gene. The CDR3 loop spans 11 amino acids. V shed 6 bases and J shed 7 bases, with 12 bases lying between them. Germline V gene data show CDR1 as DFQATT and CDR2 as SNEGSKA (reference sequence). The CDR3 DNA reads TGCAGTGCCAAGCGTCAGCTTGAAGCTTTCTTT. This codes for CSAKRQLEAFF.

This clonotype was seen a few times. The genes are TRBV15 and TRBJ1-1, with no clear D. The J call could be wrong; TRBJ2-3 is a better fit for the DNA end. The CDR3 has 13 residues. Germline assignment: CDR1 LNHNV and CDR2 YYDKDF (reference sequence). CDR3 loop: CATSRDQSDTQYF. The CDR3 DNA is TGTGCCACCAGCAGAGATCAGTCCGATACGCAGTATTTT.